This T cell receptor (beta chain) was obtained from a study of cytomegalovirus exposure and HLA in healthy donors. The CDR3 totals 15 residues. Germline lookup yields CDR1 SGHTA and CDR2 FQGNSA. Losses at the gene ends were 4 bases for V and 2 bases for J; bases not matched to a gene: 7. In the PCR, 60 Vbeta and 13 Jbeta primers were used. Here immunoSEQ multiplex PCR was the method, and the copy in TCRdb shows in-frame clones only, minus some. This sample contains 70,000 or so clones. The sample taken for sequencing was PBMCs. The TCR was taken from a female donor in good health and CMV-seropositive. The rearrangement links TRBV7-2 to TRBJ2-7; 8 bases fit TRBD2. DNA for the CDR3: TGTGCCAGCAGCTCCCGGGGCGGGGGGCCCTACGAGCAGTACTTC. This codes for CASSSRGGGPYEQYF.